A single sample is the source of the 23 T cell receptor beta chains below, sequenced in a study of T cell responses to AZD1222 COVID-19 vaccine listed by TCRdb under 2021. The library was built by means of the immunoSEQ multiplex PCR assay. In its TCRdb copy, this immuneACCESS table keeps in-frame sequences only and misses some clones. Where compared with another copy, unresolved V genes explain less than half of these, and the others have no known cause. Across this sample there are 100,000 to 150,000 clones, with roughly nine tenths seen only once. Jointly, the top ten make up approximately 30% of the sample. Read against the paper, the sample's time point label means: baseline before first vaccination. Sequencing used peripheral blood, obtained on day 0 of AZD1222 vaccination. These receptors all come from an adult in good health.

This chain connects TRBV3-1 (or the pseudogene TRBV3-2) to TRBJ1-3; D is ambiguous. The CDR3 extends over 16 amino acids. Trimming took 3 bases from V and 0 from J, leaving 12 bases between them. Germline-derived CDR1 and CDR2 are LGHDT and YNNKEL (reference sequence). DNA of the CDR3: TGTGCCAGCAGCCATGCCTCAGGAGTCTCTGGAAACACCATATATTTT. It translates to CASSHASGVSGNTIYF.

The chain recombines TRBV12-3 or TRBV12-4 with TRBJ1-1; no reliable D call. There are 13 residues in the CDR3. The ends were cut back, 5 bases at V and 4 bases at J, with 11 bases in the middle. The CDR3 loop reads CASSPGQATEAFF. In DNA form, the CDR3 reads TGTGCCAGCAGTCCTGGGCAAGCCACTGAAGCTTTCTTT.

The DNA for the CDR3 is TGTGCCAGCAGTGACTCTTCGGGCGGGCAGCCCCAGCATTTT. Protein sequence: CASSDSSGGQPQHF. This chain joins TRBV6-4 and TRBJ1-5; D uncertain. The CDR3 covers 14 residues. V lost 0 bases and J 7 bases, leaving 10 bases between the germline ends. Looked up from germline, CDR1 is MRHNA and CDR2 is SNTAGT.

The chain uses TRBV3-1 (or the pseudogene TRBV3-2) and TRBJ2-5; 7 bases fit TRBD2. Germline V lookup: CDR1 LGHDT, CDR2 YNNKEL (reference sequence). Trimming removed 0 bases from V and 5 bases from J; junction bases left unmatched: 0. There are 13 residues in the CDR3. In DNA form, the CDR3 reads TGTGCCAGCAGCCAAGAGGGGGGGGAGACCCAGTACTTC. Amino acid sequence: CASSQEGGETQYF.

The chain is built from TRBV10-3 and TRBJ2-2; the D gene is possibly TRBD2 (5 bases). V shed 8 bases and J shed 7 bases, with 11 bases lying between them. CDR3 length: 12 residues. The germline V gene encodes CDR1 ENHRY and CDR2 SYGVKD. CDR3 sequence reads: CAIGSVIGELFF. CDR3 sequence (DNA): TGTGCCATCGGTAGCGTTATCGGGGAGCTGTTTTTT.

The rearrangement joins TRBV5-8 to TRBJ1-4; D is uncertain. Trimming took off 2 bases at V and 0 bases at J, with 14 bases between the two ends. Per the germline V gene, CDR1 is SGHTS and CDR2 is YDEGEE. CDR3 length: 17 amino acids. The CDR3: CASSFAGGSATNEKLFF. CDR3 DNA sequence: TGTGCCAGCAGCTTTGCGGGAGGGAGTGCAACTAATGAAAAACTGTTTTTT.

This chain joins TRBV27 and TRBJ2-7; the match to TRBD1 covers 7 bases. The CDR3 extends over 13 amino acids. The germline gives CDR1 MNHEY, CDR2 SMNVEV (reference sequence). V gave up 6 bases and J gave up 2 bases; unmatched junction bases: 4. The CDR3 region is CASRRTGTYEQYF. For the CDR3, the DNA is TGTGCCAGCAGGCGGACAGGTACCTACGAGCAGTACTTC.

The chain combines TRBV30 with TRBJ2-3; D not resolved. This CDR3 comprises 11 residues. Trimming removed 5 bases from V and 2 bases from J, with 5 bases in between. Looked up from germline, CDR1 is GTSNPN and CDR2 is SVGIG (reference sequence). CDR3 bases: TGTGCCTGGGGGTACACAGATACGCAGTATTTT. This sequence encodes CAWGYTDTQYF. The full variable domain, with the rest looked up from reference TRBV30 and TRBJ2-3, is SQTIHQWPATLVQPVGSPLSLECTVEGTSNPNLYWYRQAAGRGLQLLFYSVGIGQISSEVPQNLSASRPQDRQFILSSKKLLLSDSGFYLCAWGYTDTQYFGPGTRLTVL.

V gene TRBV30 combines with J gene TRBJ1-3; no definite D call. Germline lookup yields CDR1 GTSNPN and CDR2 SVGIG (reference sequence). V lost 6 bases and J 3 bases, leaving 15 bases between the germline ends. This CDR3 has 14 amino acids. CDR3 DNA: TGTGCCTGCGAGCTTGGCGGGGATGGAAACACCATATATTTT. As protein: CACELGGDGNTIYF.

This clone turned up a few times. The chain has TRBV7-2 and TRBJ2-5, with D perhaps matching TRBD1 or TRBD2 (5 bases each). CDR1 is SGHTA and CDR2 is FQGNSA in the germline V gene. V was trimmed by 6 bases and J by 2 bases, leaving 13 bases between them. CDR3 length equals 14 residues. This CDR3 is CASSPPGRQETQYF. DNA for the CDR3: TGTGCCAGCAGTCCCCCGGGACGGCAAGAGACCCAGTACTTC.

The chain links TRBV9 to TRBJ1-2; 8 bases are a match to TRBD1. CDR3 length: 15 amino acids. V was pared by 3 bases and J by 2 bases, with 6 bases of the junction left unmatched. Germline V gives CDR1 SGDLS, CDR2 YYNGEE. CDR3 loop: CASSEDRAGNYGYTF. The CDR3 bases are TGTGCCAGCAGCGAGGACAGGGCGGGCAACTATGGCTACACCTTC.

The gene calls are TRBV7-9 and TRBJ2-2; 7 nucleotides align to TRBD2. The length of the CDR3 is 16 residues. Germline V gene data show CDR1 as SEHNR and CDR2 as FQNEAQ (reference sequence). V dropped 6 bases and J dropped 7; count of bases not matched to a gene: 14. As DNA, the CDR3 is TGTGCCAGCAGGCCCGCGGGAGTCCCTGAGGGCGGGGAGCTGTTTTTT. This translates into CASRPAGVPEGGELFF.

The chain has TRBV18 and TRBJ1-1; D is uncertain. Trimming took off 6 bases at V and 1 base at J, with 12 bases between the two ends. Germline V gives CDR1 KGHSH, CDR2 LQKENI. The CDR3 runs 14 residues. In DNA, the CDR3 is TGTGCCAGCTCCCAAGAGGAGGGGAACACTGAAGCTTTCTTT. Its translation: CASSQEEGNTEAFF.

The rearrangement uses TRBV6-2 or TRBV6-3 and TRBJ1-3; D call uncertain. Trimming removed 4 bases from V and 1 base from J, with 5 bases in between. The germline V gene has CDR1 MNHEY and CDR2 SVGEGT. This CDR3 spans 13 amino acids. The CDR3 region has the DNA TGTGCCAGCAGTTTCGTGTCTGGAAACACCATATATTTT. Translation: CASSFVSGNTIYF.

The rearrangement uses TRBV21-1 and TRBJ2-2; TRBD1 is the table's D call and was not checked against the DNA. TRBV21-1 is deemed a pseudogene. This CDR3 contains 16 residues. The CDR3 sequence: CASSKGRAGGTGELFF. The CDR3 bases are TGTGCCAGCAGTAAAGGGAGGGCAGGGGGAACCGGGGAGCTGTTTTTT.

The rearrangement joins TRBV7-9 to TRBJ1-3; D is unclear. Germline V gene sequence: CDR1 SEHNR, CDR2 FQNEAQ (reference sequence). The CDR3 is 17 residues long. Trimming stripped 8 bases from V and 0 bases from J, with 20 bases between. CDR3 nucleotides: TGTGCCAGCCGCGCCTCAGGCACGCTGTTCTCTGGAAACACCATATATTTT. It yields the protein CASRASGTLFSGNTIYF. Combining the CDR3 with reference TRBV7-9 and TRBJ1-3 gives the whole variable domain DTGVSQNPRHKITKRGQNVTFRCDPISEHNRLYWYRQTLGQGPEFLTYFQNEAQLEKSRLLSDRFSAERPKGSFSTLEIQRTEQGDSAMYLCASRASGTLFSGNTIYFGEGSWLTVV.

The rearrangement uses TRBV6-5 and TRBJ1-6; D may be TRBD1 (5 bases). Germline CDR1 reads MNHEY; CDR2 reads SVGAGI. The CDR3 extends over 13 amino acids. CDR3 amino acids: CVSRGTGNSPLHF. CDR3 bases: TGTGTTTCGAGAGGGACGGGGAATTCACCCCTCCACTTT.

The rearrangement joins TRBV9 to TRBJ1-5; 12 nucleotides match TRBD1. Germline V gene sequence: CDR1 SGDLS, CDR2 YYNGEE. CDR3 length: 15 amino acids. Trimming removed 3 bases from V and 6 bases from J; junction bases left unmatched: 4. The CDR3 DNA is TGTGCCAGCAGCGAAGGGACAGGGGGCATTCAGCCCCAGCATTTT. Protein sequence: CASSEGTGGIQPQHF.

The gene calls are TRBV12-3 or TRBV12-4 and TRBJ1-5; possibly TRBD1 for D (5 bases). V lost 10 bases to trimming and J lost 5 bases, with 15 bases between them. The CDR3 spans 13 residues. The CDR3 nucleotides read TGTGCCACCCAGGGTCGGGTCGATCAGCCCCAGCATTTT. Translation: CATQGRVDQPQHF.

This clone has a single count. At one end, the junction sequence differs from germline, possibly due to a read error. The CDR3 loop reads CAICDRTTLPLF. CDR3 nucleotides: TGTGCCATCTGTGATAGGACGACTCTACCCCTTTTC. V usage is TRBV10-3 and J usage is TRBJ1-2, with no clear D. The CDR3 is 12 amino acids. CDR1 is ENHRY, CDR2 SYGVKD, per germline.

V is TRBV18 and J is TRBJ2-1; unclear D gene. The CDR3 length is 12 residues. Germline values: CDR1 KGHSH, CDR2 LQKENI. Between the trimmed V and J ends, which lost 2 bases and 9 bases, there was a span of 8 bases. CDR3 protein: CASSPTEVEQFF. For the CDR3, the DNA is TGTGCCAGCTCACCAACGGAAGTTGAGCAGTTCTTC.

The rearrangement joins TRBV27 to TRBJ2-7, with D perhaps TRBD2 (5 bases). The germline CDR1 and CDR2 sequences are MNHEY and SMNVEV (reference sequence). The CDR3 extends over 17 amino acids. V lost 5 bases and J lost 3, with 23 bases in between. The CDR3 nucleotides are TGTGCCAGCAGTCCGCGGGTTTCCTCCGGCGAAAGCTACGAGCAGTACTTC. Protein product: CASSPRVSSGESYEQYF.

Only one count was recorded for this clone. The chain joins TRBV7-2 to TRBJ1-3, with a tentative D call TRBD1 (5 bases). In germline, CDR1 is SGHTA, CDR2 FQGNSA. The CDR3 covers 15 residues. Trimming removed 0 bases at V and 2 bases at J, with 8 bases between. This CDR3 is CASSLARGAGNTIYF. The CDR3 DNA is TGTGCCAGCAGCTTAGCGCGGGGGGCTGGAAACACCATATATTTT.